This T cell receptor (beta chain) is drawn from a study of neurological immune-mediated disorders. This clonotype was recorded at least ten times. Germline loops: CDR1 SGHTA, CDR2 FQGNSA. Trimming at V came to 7 bases and at J to 6 bases, leaving 4 bases not matched to a gene. The CDR3 covers 13 residues. TCRdb independently ran MiXCR on the 5' RACE reads; one entry per CDR3 protein. The table has tens of thousands of distinct CDR3 sequences, 3.5% to 5% seen once. V is TRBV7-2 and J is TRBJ2-2, with 8 bases fitting TRBD1. This receptor was obtained from a man aged 25 to 40 with multiple sclerosis. Sequencing was performed on PBMCs. This chain's CDR3 is CASTEDRAGELFF. The CDR3, as DNA: TGTGCCAGCACCGAGGACAGGGCCGGGGAGCTGTTTTTT.